This TCR beta chain derives from a study of blood T cells in healthy people across ages. Study-wide context: With template switching, about one barcoded beta molecule was captured per two T cells.

A J-beta primer mix and a sample-barcoded 5' primer were used in a second PCR of roughly 6 to 12 cycles. TCRdb reanalysed the 5' RACE reads using MiXCR and keeps one entry per CDR3 protein. The sample includes roughly 800,000 distinct CDR3 sequences, around 25% seen only once; the top ten take roughly a tenth. Germline V gives CDR1 MGHRA, CDR2 YSYEKL. After removal of 5 bases from V and 1 base from J, the junction contained 6 bases not matched to a gene. This CDR3 spans 16 amino acids. As for this clonotype: The antigen remains unidentified.

The study's findings and limits: When one million T cells were used, diversity estimates were thought to be underestimates.

The data were also submitted as part of a second study, on T cells of mothers and their children.

The chain carries TRBV4-1 and TRBJ2-5; 11 nucleotides line up with TRBD2. This TCR came from a boy aged 5-17 years in good health. The material sequenced was blood. CDR3 amino acids: CASSSGLAEIQETQYF. In DNA, the CDR3 is TGCGCCAGCAGCTCGGGACTAGCGGAGATCCAAGAGACCCAGTACTTC.